This paragraph reports one T cell receptor (beta chain). Its antigen is unidentified. Germline loops: CDR1 SGHAT, CDR2 FQNNGV. The CDR3 length is 10 residues. V was shortened by 6 bases and J by 3 bases, with 3 bases between the two germline ends. The data were taken from a study of a mutant IDH1 vaccine in newly diagnosed glioma. Looking at the study overall: Radiotherapy, temozolomide, or both had been given previously, and both were given to most.

Noted time point: week 11, during vaccination. It was 300 ug of mutant IDH1 20-mer peptide that made up each vaccine dose, given with topical imiquimod. New WHO grade 3 or 4 IDH1-mutant, ATRX-lost astrocytomas were present in all donors. The data were produced by immunoSEQ multiplex PCR, yet TCRdb's version contains in-frame clones alone and is incomplete. The sample yields about 39,000 clones, 80% seen once. This TCR derives from a woman aged 30 to 39 with glioma. Some clones in this sample may be carry-over from other donors' samples. The V gene is TRBV11-2, the J gene TRBJ2-7, with D uncertain. Sequencing used peripheral blood mononuclear cells (PBMCs), obtained from a glioma patient whose treatment included an IDH1 peptide vaccine. The DNA for the CDR3 is TGTGCCAGCAGTGACTACGAGCAGTACTTC. It is translated as CASSDYEQYF.